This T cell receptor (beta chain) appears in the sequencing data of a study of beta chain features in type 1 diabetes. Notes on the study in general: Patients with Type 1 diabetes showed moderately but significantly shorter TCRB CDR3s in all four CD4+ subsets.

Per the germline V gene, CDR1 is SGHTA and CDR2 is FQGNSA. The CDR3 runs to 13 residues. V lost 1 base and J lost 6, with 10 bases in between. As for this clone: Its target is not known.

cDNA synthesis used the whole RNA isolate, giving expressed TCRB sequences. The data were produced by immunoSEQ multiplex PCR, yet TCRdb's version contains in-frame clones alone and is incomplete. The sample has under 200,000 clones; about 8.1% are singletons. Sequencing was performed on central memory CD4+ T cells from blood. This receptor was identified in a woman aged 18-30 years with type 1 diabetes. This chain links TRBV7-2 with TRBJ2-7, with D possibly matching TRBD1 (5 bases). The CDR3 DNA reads TGTGCCAGCAGCTTAGGTAGGGGAACCGAGCAGTACTTC. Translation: CASSLGRGTEQYF.